The 24 T cell receptor beta chains presented below share a single source sample, sequenced in a study of cytomegalovirus exposure and HLA in healthy donors. This table comes from immunoSEQ multiplex PCR, and its TCRdb copy is limited to in-frame clones, with some not included. Found here are about 200,000 clones, approximately 87% of them singletons; the top ten hold roughly 6%. Sequencing input: PBMCs. The receptor source for this set is a woman aged 18-29 years in good health and CMV-seronegative.

This clone was observed once. The chain uses TRBV28 and TRBJ1-3, with 8 bases identical to TRBD1. Per germline, CDR1 MDHEN and CDR2 SYDVKM. The V segment lost 5 bases and the J segment 2 bases; nucleotides outside the gene matches: 5. The CDR3 length is 15 residues. The CDR3 loop reads CASSIETGAGNTIYF. In nucleotides, the CDR3 is TGTGCCAGCAGTATAGAGACAGGGGCTGGAAACACCATATATTTT. Complete variable domain (other parts from reference TRBV28 and TRBJ1-3): DVKVTQSSRYLVKRTGEKVFLECVQDMDHENMFWYRQDPGLGLRLIYFSYDVKMKEKGDIPEGYSVSREKKERFSLILESASTNQTSMYLCASSIETGAGNTIYFGEGSWLTVV.

The rearrangement links TRBV27 to TRBJ1-2, with 9 nucleotides matching TRBD1. Trimming cost V 6 bases and J 5 bases; bases outside gene matches: 16. CDR1 MNHEY and CDR2 SMNVEV come from the germline V gene (reference sequence). This CDR3 comprises 17 residues. DNA for the CDR3: TGTGCCAGCAGATCAATTCTCCGGGACAGGGTTGGTTATGGCTACACCTTC. Protein sequence: CASRSILRDRVGYGYTF.

The chain couples TRBV5-6 to TRBJ1-4; a weak D match, TRBD1 (5 bases). This CDR3 is 15 amino acids long. The germline CDR1 and CDR2 sequences are SGHDT and YYEEEE. Trimming removed 4 bases at V and 4 bases at J, with 14 bases between. CDR3 nucleotides: TGTGCCAGCAGCAAAGAACGACAGAGTAATGAAAAACTGTTTTTT. Translating gives CASSKERQSNEKLFF.

This clone was observed once. The chain has TRBV2 and TRBJ1-2, with 8 bases aligning to TRBD1. With 7 bases clipped from V and 8 bases from J, the junction kept 15 bases outside the gene matches. The CDR3 totals 15 residues. Looked up from germline, CDR1 is SNHLY and CDR2 is FYNNEI. The chain's CDR3 is CASTGFAGGIQGYTF. The CDR3 DNA is TGTGCCAGCACCGGGTTTGCAGGGGGCATCCAGGGCTACACCTTC. Full variable domain (rest looked up from reference TRBV2 and TRBJ1-2): EPEVTQTPSHQVTQMGQEVILRCVPISNHLYFYWYRQILGQKVEFLVSFYNNEISEKSEIFDDQFSVERPDGSNFTLKIRSTKLEDSAMYFCASTGFAGGIQGYTFGSGTRLTVV.

This chain uses TRBV2 with TRBJ2-1; TRBD2 matches at 11 bases. The CDR3 sequence is 14 residues long. The V gene end was trimmed by 5 bases and the J gene end by 5 bases; junction bases not matched to a gene: 2. The germline gives CDR1 SNHLY, CDR2 FYNNEI. The CDR3 sequence is CASSPSGGHNEQFF. CDR3 DNA: TGTGCCAGCAGTCCTAGCGGGGGGCACAATGAGCAGTTCTTC.

For this clone: Other DNA sequences in this sample translate to the same CDR3. The chain carries TRBV19 and TRBJ1-6, with no clear D. Germline assignment: CDR1 LNHDA and CDR2 SQIVND (reference sequence). With 1 base removed from V and 7 bases from J, the gap between germline ends came to 5 bases. There are 13 residues in the CDR3. CDR3 region: CASSIGRNSPLHF. The CDR3 nucleotides are TGTGCCAGTAGTATAGGGAGGAATTCACCCCTCCACTTT.

This chain connects TRBV7-3 to TRBJ2-1; TRBD2 aligns across 13 bases. CDR1 is SGHTA, CDR2 FQGTGA, per germline. This CDR3 is built from 15 residues. The V segment lost 5 bases and the J segment 4 bases; nucleotides outside the gene matches: 2. The CDR3 loop is CASSPGLAGYNEQFF. Written as DNA, the CDR3 is TGTGCCAGCAGCCCGGGACTAGCGGGGTACAATGAGCAGTTCTTC.

V and J are TRBV28 and TRBJ1-1; TRBD1 matches at 8 bases. The CDR3 is 12 residues long. With V trimmed by 5 bases and J by 9 bases, 5 bases remained unmatched. Germline CDR1 is MDHEN and CDR2 is SYDVKM. CDR3 region: CASSTRTGKAFF. CDR3 DNA: TGTGCCAGCAGTACGAGGACAGGGAAAGCTTTCTTT.

The table lists this clone with a count of one. The genes are TRBV6-1 and TRBJ1-5, with D maybe TRBD1 (6 bases). The CDR3 is 14 amino acids. Germline CDR1 MNHNS, CDR2 SASEGT. V was clipped by 10 bases and J by 3 bases, with 16 bases between them. The CDR3 DNA follows: TGTGCCATCCCGGGGGGCAGCCTCAATCAGCCCCAGCATTTT. Residues: CAIPGGSLNQPQHF.

The chain uses TRBV6-6 and TRBJ1-2; D is possibly TRBD1 (6 bases). The CDR3 consists of 13 residues. Germline CDR1 and CDR2: MNHNY and SVGAGI (reference sequence). Deletions cut 5 bases from V and 6 bases from J, with 13 bases between. CDR3: CASSAYRVDGYTF. CDR3 DNA sequence: TGTGCCAGCAGTGCTTACAGGGTTGATGGCTACACCTTC.

V gene TRBV7-8 combines with J gene TRBJ2-7; TRBD1 might be the D (6 bases). V lost 4 bases to trimming and J lost 2 bases, with 21 bases between them. In germline, CDR1 is SGHVS, CDR2 FQNEAQ. The CDR3 loop spans 17 amino acids. The CDR3 is CASSSQARGAKAYEQYF. The CDR3 DNA sequence: TGTGCCAGCAGCTCCCAGGCCAGGGGCGCTAAAGCCTACGAGCAGTACTTC.

The V and J genes are TRBV6-1 and TRBJ2-2, with D possibly TRBD2 on 6 matching bases. This CDR3 is 17 amino acids long. Per germline, CDR1 MNHNS and CDR2 SASEGT. Trimming stripped 2 bases from V and 3 bases from J, with 16 bases between. This CDR3 is CASSEIRAEGYTGELFF. CDR3 sequence (DNA): TGTGCCAGCAGTGAAATTCGAGCGGAGGGATACACCGGGGAGCTGTTTTTT.

The genes are TRBV4-1 and TRBJ1-2; D call uncertain. Germline V gives CDR1 MGHRA, CDR2 YSYEKL. The CDR3 is 17 residues long. Trimming left V 0 bases short and J 4 bases short, with 18 bases between. The CDR3 bases are TGCGCCAGCAGCCAAGAAGCCGGGAGGGTCAACGTCTATGGCTACACCTTC. It is translated as CASSQEAGRVNVYGYTF.

The rearrangement joins TRBV11-1 to TRBJ1-1, with unresolved D. This CDR3 has 15 amino acids. Germline V lookup: CDR1 SGHAT, CDR2 FQDESV (reference sequence). Trimming shortened V by 0 bases and J by 3 bases, and 11 bases separated the two germline ends. CDR3 in amino acids: CASSLAGSKHTEAFF. The CDR3 coding sequence is TGTGCCAGCAGCTTAGCCGGAAGTAAGCACACTGAAGCTTTCTTT.

This clone was counted once. This sequence joins TRBV27 and TRBJ2-7; D tentatively fits TRBD1 or TRBD2 (6 bases each). With 5 bases removed from V and 5 bases from J, the gap between germline ends came to 13 bases. The CDR3 is 13 amino acids. Germline V lookup: CDR1 MNHEY, CDR2 SMNVEV (reference sequence). This CDR3 reads CASSRGADDEQYF. DNA of the CDR3: TGTGCCAGCAGTAGGGGGGCCGACGACGAGCAGTACTTC.

The genes are TRBV10-3 and TRBJ2-1; 10 bases agree with TRBD1. The CDR3 extends over 15 amino acids. Trimming took 6 bases from V and 0 from J; bases not matched to a gene: 2. Germline V gene lookup returns CDR1 ENHRY and CDR2 SYGVKD. The CDR3 DNA reads as TGTGCCATCAGGGGGACAGGGGCCTCCTACAATGAGCAGTTCTTC. Protein sequence: CAIRGTGASYNEQFF.

V usage is TRBV5-4 and J usage is TRBJ2-6; D tentatively reads TRBD1 or TRBD2 (5 bases each). V was pared by 2 bases and J by 0 bases, with 12 bases between. This CDR3 region has 17 residues. CDR1 and CDR2 (germline): SGHNT, YYREEE (reference sequence). The CDR3 sequence: CASSFRIGTSGANVLTF. The DNA for the CDR3 is TGTGCCAGCAGCTTTCGGATAGGGACCTCTGGGGCCAACGTCCTGACTTTC.

The chain joins TRBV19 to TRBJ2-7; 9 nucleotides match TRBD1. The CDR3 runs to 14 residues. Per germline, CDR1 LNHDA and CDR2 SQIVND (reference sequence). With 4 bases clipped from V and 6 bases from J, the junction kept 7 bases outside the gene matches. The CDR3 region has the DNA TGTGCCAGTAGTACTGGGACAGGGTTGAGCGAGCAGTACTTC. As protein: CASSTGTGLSEQYF.

Only a few counts were recorded for this clone. The V call is TRBV6-5, the J call TRBJ1-5, with a possible D match to TRBD1 (6 bases). Germline CDR1 reads MNHEY; CDR2 reads SVGAGI. V lost 4 bases and J 4 bases, leaving 8 bases between the germline ends. The CDR3 contains 13 residues. The CDR3: CASSSDRNQPQHF. CDR3 nucleotide sequence: TGTGCCAGCAGTTCAGACAGGAATCAGCCCCAGCATTTT.

The V call is TRBV27, the J call TRBJ2-7; 7 nucleotides align to TRBD1. The CDR3 totals 14 residues. Germline V lookup: CDR1 MNHEY, CDR2 SMNVEV (reference sequence). Unmatched junction bases numbered 5, after V lost 4 bases and J lost 2 bases. CDR3 in DNA: TGTGCCAGCAGTTCGACAGGGCCCACCTACGAGCAGTACTTC. Amino acid sequence: CASSSTGPTYEQYF.

This sequence joins TRBV7-3 and TRBJ2-7, with D perhaps TRBD2 (5 bases). V was trimmed by 4 bases and J by 2 bases, leaving 12 bases between them. The V gene's germline CDR1 is SGHTA and CDR2 FQGTGA. CDR3 length: 14 amino acids. CDR3 sequence reads: CASSSSPGTYEQYF. The DNA of the CDR3 is TGTGCCAGCAGCTCAAGCCCGGGGACCTACGAGCAGTACTTC.

V gene TRBV30 combines with J gene TRBJ2-5; D call uncertain. This CDR3 has 13 amino acids. Germline V gene lookup returns CDR1 GTSNPN and CDR2 SVGIG (reference sequence). Trimming left V 4 bases short and J 0 bases short, with 9 bases between. CDR3 in DNA: TGTGCCTGGACGAACGAGTACCAAGAGACCCAGTACTTC. Translating it yields CAWTNEYQETQYF. Together with reference TRBV30 and TRBJ2-5, the CDR3 gives the full variable domain: SQTIHQWPATLVQPVGSPLSLECTVEGTSNPNLYWYRQAAGRGLQLLFYSVGIGQISSEVPQNLSASRPQDRQFILSSKKLLLSDSGFYLCAWTNEYQETQYFGPGTRLLVL.

The CDR3 DNA reads as TGTGCCAGCATCCCAGGGGGGCAGCTGAACACTGAAGCTTTCTTT. Translated, it gives CASIPGGQLNTEAFF. The rearrangement joins TRBV2 to TRBJ1-1; 7 bases line up with TRBD1. The germline V gene encodes CDR1 SNHLY and CDR2 FYNNEI. After removal of 7 bases from V and 0 bases from J, the junction contained 8 bases not matched to a gene. The CDR3 covers 15 residues.

The gene calls are TRBV5-1 and TRBJ2-7; no firm D call. The CDR3 runs 14 residues. V lost 4 bases, J lost 6 bases, and 17 bases lay in between. CDR1 is SGHRS and CDR2 is YFSETQ in the germline V gene. The CDR3 sequence is CASSPSGGSPEQYF. The CDR3 nucleotides read TGCGCCAGCAGCCCCTCAGGTGGTTCCCCCGAGCAGTACTTC.